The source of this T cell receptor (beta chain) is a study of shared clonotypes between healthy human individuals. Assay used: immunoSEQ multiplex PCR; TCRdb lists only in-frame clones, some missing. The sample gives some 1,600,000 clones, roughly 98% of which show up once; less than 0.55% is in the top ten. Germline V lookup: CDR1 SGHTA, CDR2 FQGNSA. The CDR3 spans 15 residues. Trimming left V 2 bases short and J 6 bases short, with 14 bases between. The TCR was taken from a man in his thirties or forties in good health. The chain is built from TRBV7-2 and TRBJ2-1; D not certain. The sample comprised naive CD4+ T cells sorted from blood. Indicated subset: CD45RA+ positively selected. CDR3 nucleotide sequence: TGTGCCAGCAGCTTAAGACCACACCCCGGCAATGAGCAGTTCTTC. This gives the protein CASSLRPHPGNEQFF.